These T cell receptor beta chains were read from a single sample in a study of blood T cells in healthy people across ages. TCRdb independently ran MiXCR on the 5' RACE reads; one entry per CDR3 protein. The sample yields about 840,000 distinct CDR3 sequences, almost 30% seen once. These sequences were also reported in another study, on T cells of mothers and their children.

Sequencing was performed on blood. All receptors come from a woman aged 40-49 years in good health. CDR3s include the opening cysteine and the closing phenylalanine or tryptophan. Fields, in order: clone size, J gene, V gene, D gene, CDR3 protein, CDR3 DNA. The D gene is left open where the match is weak. Size is stated for part of the rows, as once, few or many counts, or as a class when the clone is expanded.

clone size: many
J gene: TRBJ2-7
V gene: TRBV12-3/TRBV12-4
D gene: TRBD1
CDR3 protein: CASSTGVEAYEQYF
CDR3 DNA: TGTGCCAGCAGCACAGGGGTGGAGGCCTACGAGCAGTACTTC

clone size: many
J gene: TRBJ2-5
V gene: TRBV6-2/TRBV6-3
D gene: TRBD1
CDR3 protein: CASRSSGQGETQYF
CDR3 DNA: TGTGCCAGCAGATCCTCCGGACAGGGAGAGACCCAGTACTTC

clone size: few
J gene: TRBJ2-2
V gene: TRBV24-1
D gene: -
CDR3 protein: CATSELGPQAGELFF
CDR3 DNA: TGTGCCACCAGTGAATTGGGACCCCAGGCCGGGGAGCTGTTTTTT

clone size: -
J gene: TRBJ2-7
V gene: TRBV15
D gene: -
CDR3 protein: CATSRDIRRGLEYF
CDR3 DNA: TGTGCCACCAGCAGAGATATACGGCGGGGGCTAGAGTACTTC

clone size: -
J gene: TRBJ1-1
V gene: TRBV9
D gene: -
CDR3 protein: CASSVGWGGVEAFF
CDR3 DNA: TGTGCCAGCAGCGTAGGTTGGGGGGGCGTTGAAGCTTTCTTT

clone size: -
J gene: TRBJ2-7
V gene: TRBV28
D gene: -
CDR3 protein: CASSSIQEGSYEQYF
CDR3 DNA: TGTGCCAGCAGCTCTATACAGGAGGGGTCCTACGAGCAGTACTTC

clone size: many
J gene: TRBJ1-2
V gene: TRBV29-1
D gene: -
CDR3 protein: CSVAVNAAYGYTF
CDR3 DNA: TGCAGCGTTGCGGTGAACGCTGCCTATGGCTACACCTTC

clone size: few
J gene: TRBJ1-2
V gene: TRBV28
D gene: TRBD1
CDR3 protein: CASSFGDRGHGYTF
CDR3 DNA: TGTGCCAGCAGTTTCGGGGACAGGGGGCATGGCTACACCTTC

clone size: -
J gene: TRBJ2-3
V gene: TRBV12-3/TRBV12-4
D gene: TRBD2
CDR3 protein: CASSPPTSVRADAQYF
CDR3 DNA: TGTGCCAGCAGTCCACCGACTAGCGTAAGAGCAGATGCGCAGTATTTT

clone size: many
J gene: TRBJ1-1
V gene: TRBV7-9
D gene: -
CDR3 protein: CASSYDTGLNTEAFF
CDR3 DNA: TGTGCCAGCAGCTACGATACTGGCTTGAACACTGAAGCTTTCTTT

clone size: -
J gene: TRBJ1-1
V gene: TRBV30
D gene: -
CDR3 protein: CAWSVGAVNTEAFF
CDR3 DNA: TGTGCCTGGAGTGTAGGGGCGGTGAACACTGAAGCTTTCTTT

clone size: -
J gene: TRBJ1-2
V gene: TRBV20-1
D gene: -
CDR3 protein: CSAPAGQYNNYGYTF
CDR3 DNA: TGCAGTGCTCCCGCGGGGCAGTATAATAACTATGGCTACACCTTC

clone size: few
J gene: TRBJ2-7
V gene: TRBV28
D gene: TRBD2
CDR3 protein: CASRRLAGTYEQYF
CDR3 DNA: TGTGCCAGCAGGCGACTAGCGGGGACCTACGAGCAGTACTTC

clone size: few
J gene: TRBJ2-7
V gene: TRBV29-1
D gene: -
CDR3 protein: CSVEDQEGAGAEQYF
CDR3 DNA: TGCAGCGTTGAAGATCAGGAAGGGGCGGGGGCCGAGCAGTACTTC

clone size: few
J gene: TRBJ1-1
V gene: TRBV28
D gene: -
CDR3 protein: CASSLLQSTEAFF
CDR3 DNA: TGTGCCAGCAGTTTACTACAGAGTACTGAAGCTTTCTTT

clone size: once
J gene: TRBJ1-2
V gene: TRBV29-1
D gene: TRBD1
CDR3 protein: CSVVRQGANYGYTF
CDR3 DNA: TGCAGCGTCGTGAGACAGGGGGCAAACTATGGCTACACCTTC

clone size: -
J gene: TRBJ2-1
V gene: TRBV5-1
D gene: TRBD1
CDR3 protein: CASAQAQTGTNEQFF
CDR3 DNA: TGCGCCAGCGCCCAGGCCCAGACAGGGACCAATGAGCAGTTCTTC

clone size: -
J gene: TRBJ2-7
V gene: TRBV19
D gene: -
CDR3 protein: CASTRGRAPYEQYF
CDR3 DNA: TGTGCCAGTACCCGGGGCAGGGCCCCCTACGAGCAGTACTTC

clone size: -
J gene: TRBJ2-7
V gene: TRBV28
D gene: -
CDR3 protein: CASSLSPTASYEQYF
CDR3 DNA: TGTGCCAGCAGTTTAAGCCCGACAGCCTCCTACGAGCAGTACTTC

clone size: few
J gene: TRBJ2-3
V gene: TRBV7-2
D gene: TRBD1
CDR3 protein: CASSARQGRTDTQYF
CDR3 DNA: TGTGCCAGCAGTGCGAGACAGGGACGGACAGATACGCAGTATTTT

clone size: -
J gene: TRBJ2-2
V gene: TRBV4-1
D gene: -
CDR3 protein: CASSQGTRGNTGELFF
CDR3 DNA: TGCGCCAGCAGCCAAGGAACCCGGGGGAACACCGGGGAGCTGTTTTTT

clone size: -
J gene: TRBJ2-3
V gene: TRBV29-1
D gene: -
CDR3 protein: CSVEEGVRRTDTQYF
CDR3 DNA: TGCAGCGTTGAAGAAGGGGTACGACGCACAGATACGCAGTATTTT

clone size: few
J gene: TRBJ2-1
V gene: TRBV7-9
D gene: -
CDR3 protein: CAGSSYRAHHNEQFF
CDR3 DNA: TGTGCCGGCAGCTCTTATAGGGCCCATCACAATGAGCAGTTCTTC

clone size: -
J gene: TRBJ2-5
V gene: TRBV5-1
D gene: TRBD2
CDR3 protein: CASSLKASGGETQYF
CDR3 DNA: TGCGCCAGCAGCTTGAAAGCTAGCGGGGGTGAGACCCAGTACTTC

clone size: -
J gene: TRBJ2-3
V gene: TRBV5-1
D gene: -
CDR3 protein: CASSLGQSFTDTQYF
CDR3 DNA: TGCGCCAGCAGCTTGGGACAGTCCTTCACAGATACGCAGTATTTT

clone size: -
J gene: TRBJ2-3
V gene: TRBV24-1
D gene: -
CDR3 protein: CATSSQTLVTDTQYF
CDR3 DNA: TGTGCCACCAGCTCACAAACTCTGGTAACAGATACGCAGTATTTT

clone size: few
J gene: TRBJ2-7
V gene: TRBV7-2
D gene: -
CDR3 protein: CASSFVSYQRAYEQYF
CDR3 DNA: TGTGCCAGCAGCTTCGTTTCTTACCAACGCGCCTACGAGCAGTACTTC

clone size: -
J gene: TRBJ2-5
V gene: TRBV9
D gene: TRBD1
CDR3 protein: CASSVGTGVLETQYF
CDR3 DNA: TGTGCCAGCAGCGTAGGGACAGGGGTCTTGGAGACCCAGTACTTC

clone size: -
J gene: TRBJ1-2
V gene: TRBV28
D gene: TRBD1
CDR3 protein: CASRRGQRGRGYTF
CDR3 DNA: TGTGCCAGCAGAAGGGGACAGAGAGGGAGAGGCTACACCTTC

clone size: few
J gene: TRBJ1-1
V gene: TRBV14
D gene: TRBD1
CDR3 protein: CASSRTISGTGGPRTEAFF
CDR3 DNA: TGTGCCAGCAGTCGCACAATTTCCGGGACAGGGGGGCCGAGGACTGAAGCTTTCTTT

clone size: -
J gene: TRBJ1-1
V gene: TRBV5-4
D gene: TRBD1
CDR3 protein: CASSQGGGVEAFF
CDR3 DNA: TGTGCCAGCAGCCAGGGGGGAGGGGTTGAAGCTTTCTTT

clone size: -
J gene: TRBJ1-1
V gene: TRBV4-3
D gene: TRBD1
CDR3 protein: CASSQARGIGTEAFF
CDR3 DNA: TGCGCCAGCAGCCAGGCCAGGGGGATTGGCACTGAAGCTTTCTTT

clone size: few
J gene: TRBJ1-2
V gene: TRBV4-3
D gene: -
CDR3 protein: CASSQDRGAQGYTF
CDR3 DNA: TGCGCCAGCAGCCAAGATCGCGGGGCCCAGGGCTACACCTTC

clone size: many
J gene: TRBJ1-1
V gene: TRBV29-1
D gene: -
CDR3 protein: CSVEDEGNTEAFF
CDR3 DNA: TGCAGCGTTGAAGATGAGGGGAACACTGAAGCTTTCTTT

clone size: -
J gene: TRBJ2-7
V gene: TRBV27
D gene: -
CDR3 protein: CASSPGISSYNEQYF
CDR3 DNA: TGTGCCAGCAGTCCAGGGATTAGCTCCTACAATGAGCAGTACTTC

clone size: few
J gene: TRBJ1-5
V gene: TRBV4-3
D gene: -
CDR3 protein: CASSSLMGAGQPQHF
CDR3 DNA: TGCGCCAGCAGCTCCCTTATGGGGGCGGGACAGCCCCAGCATTTT

clone size: -
J gene: TRBJ1-1
V gene: TRBV3-1
D gene: -
CDR3 protein: CASSHTGTNPEAFF
CDR3 DNA: TGTGCCAGCAGCCATACCGGGACAAACCCCGAAGCTTTCTTT

clone size: many
J gene: TRBJ1-4
V gene: TRBV4-3
D gene: -
CDR3 protein: CASSQGRVLGDEKLFF
CDR3 DNA: TGCGCCAGCAGCCAAGGTCGGGTTCTCGGCGATGAAAAACTGTTTTTT

clone size: -
J gene: TRBJ1-5
V gene: TRBV4-2
D gene: -
CDR3 protein: CASSQEWQAYQPQHF
CDR3 DNA: TGTGCCAGCAGCCAAGAGTGGCAGGCATATCAGCCCCAGCATTTT

clone size: few
J gene: TRBJ2-3
V gene: TRBV20-1
D gene: TRBD2
CDR3 protein: CSATSGGLAGNLGTDTQYF
CDR3 DNA: TGCAGTGCCACCTCCGGTGGACTAGCGGGAAATTTGGGCACAGATACGCAGTATTTT

clone size: -
J gene: TRBJ2-3
V gene: TRBV27
D gene: TRBD1
CDR3 protein: CASSLRAGGGTDTQYF
CDR3 DNA: TGTGCCAGCAGTTTAAGGGCAGGGGGCGGAACAGATACGCAGTATTTT

clone size: many
J gene: TRBJ2-7
V gene: TRBV12-3/TRBV12-4
D gene: TRBD1
CDR3 protein: CASSFGDRVFSEQYF
CDR3 DNA: TGTGCCAGCAGTTTTGGGGACAGGGTCTTCTCCGAGCAGTACTTC

clone size: -
J gene: TRBJ1-1
V gene: TRBV2
D gene: -
CDR3 protein: CASTERLQGGTEAFF
CDR3 DNA: TGTGCCAGCACCGAACGTCTACAGGGAGGCACTGAAGCTTTCTTT

clone size: few
J gene: TRBJ2-2
V gene: TRBV27
D gene: -
CDR3 protein: CASSFINTGELFF
CDR3 DNA: TGTGCCAGCAGTTTTATTAACACCGGGGAGCTGTTTTTT

clone size: -
J gene: TRBJ2-7
V gene: TRBV6-4
D gene: -
CDR3 protein: CASNEGDYEQYF
CDR3 DNA: TGTGCCAGCAATGAGGGGGACTACGAGCAGTACTTC

clone size: few
J gene: TRBJ2-7
V gene: TRBV18
D gene: -
CDR3 protein: CASSPGGPLYEQYF
CDR3 DNA: TGTGCCAGCTCACCGGGGGGCCCACTCTACGAGCAGTACTTC

clone size: few
J gene: TRBJ2-3
V gene: TRBV7-2
D gene: TRBD2
CDR3 protein: CASKSLAVSTDTQYF
CDR3 DNA: TGTGCCAGCAAGAGTCTAGCGGTTAGCACAGATACGCAGTATTTT

clone size: -
J gene: TRBJ2-3
V gene: TRBV20-1
D gene: TRBD1
CDR3 protein: CSVWTGTFTDTQYF
CDR3 DNA: TGCAGTGTCTGGACAGGGACTTTCACAGATACGCAGTATTTT

clone size: many
J gene: TRBJ2-1
V gene: TRBV4-1
D gene: -
CDR3 protein: CASSRVQGYDYNEQFF
CDR3 DNA: TGCGCCAGCAGCCGAGTACAGGGATACGACTACAATGAGCAGTTCTTC

clone size: -
J gene: TRBJ2-5
V gene: TRBV7-2
D gene: TRBD2
CDR3 protein: CASSFTSGGTKQETQYF
CDR3 DNA: TGTGCCAGCAGCTTCACTAGCGGGGGGACTAAACAAGAGACCCAGTACTTC

clone size: few
J gene: TRBJ1-1
V gene: TRBV14
D gene: -
CDR3 protein: CASSNRMGLAFF
CDR3 DNA: TGTGCCAGCAGCAACAGAATGGGGTTAGCTTTCTTT

clone size: -
J gene: TRBJ2-6
V gene: TRBV18
D gene: -
CDR3 protein: CASSPERGVPGANVLTF
CDR3 DNA: TGTGCCAGCTCACCAGAGAGGGGCGTCCCTGGGGCCAACGTCCTGACTTTC

clone size: -
J gene: TRBJ2-1
V gene: TRBV20-1
D gene: -
CDR3 protein: CSARTRARWASDSYNEQFF
CDR3 DNA: TGCAGTGCTAGAACCAGAGCAAGGTGGGCCTCAGACTCCTACAATGAGCAGTTCTTC

clone size: many
J gene: TRBJ2-1
V gene: TRBV7-9
D gene: TRBD2
CDR3 protein: CASSFYVHVSRGGSNEQFF
CDR3 DNA: TGTGCCAGCAGCTTTTACGTCCACGTATCTCGCGGGGGGAGCAATGAGCAGTTCTTC

clone size: many
J gene: TRBJ2-3
V gene: TRBV29-1
D gene: -
CDR3 protein: CSVGNLGGTDTQYF
CDR3 DNA: TGCAGCGTGGGGAACTTGGGAGGCACAGATACGCAGTATTTT

clone size: -
J gene: TRBJ2-7
V gene: TRBV6-5
D gene: -
CDR3 protein: CASSWDNVEQYF
CDR3 DNA: TGTGCCAGCAGTTGGGACAACGTGGAGCAGTACTTC

clone size: few
J gene: TRBJ1-6
V gene: TRBV4-1
D gene: -
CDR3 protein: CASSQEGRRTGNSPLHF
CDR3 DNA: TGCGCCAGCAGCCAAGAGGGGCGGCGCACGGGTAATTCACCCCTCCACTTT

clone size: -
J gene: TRBJ1-2
V gene: TRBV24-1
D gene: -
CDR3 protein: CATSDIIGGAGYTF
CDR3 DNA: TGTGCCACCAGTGATATTATCGGCGGGGCTGGCTACACCTTC

clone size: -
J gene: TRBJ1-1
V gene: TRBV7-3
D gene: TRBD1
CDR3 protein: CASSLDRGPFTEAFF
CDR3 DNA: TGTGCCAGCAGCTTAGACAGGGGGCCCTTCACTGAAGCTTTCTTT